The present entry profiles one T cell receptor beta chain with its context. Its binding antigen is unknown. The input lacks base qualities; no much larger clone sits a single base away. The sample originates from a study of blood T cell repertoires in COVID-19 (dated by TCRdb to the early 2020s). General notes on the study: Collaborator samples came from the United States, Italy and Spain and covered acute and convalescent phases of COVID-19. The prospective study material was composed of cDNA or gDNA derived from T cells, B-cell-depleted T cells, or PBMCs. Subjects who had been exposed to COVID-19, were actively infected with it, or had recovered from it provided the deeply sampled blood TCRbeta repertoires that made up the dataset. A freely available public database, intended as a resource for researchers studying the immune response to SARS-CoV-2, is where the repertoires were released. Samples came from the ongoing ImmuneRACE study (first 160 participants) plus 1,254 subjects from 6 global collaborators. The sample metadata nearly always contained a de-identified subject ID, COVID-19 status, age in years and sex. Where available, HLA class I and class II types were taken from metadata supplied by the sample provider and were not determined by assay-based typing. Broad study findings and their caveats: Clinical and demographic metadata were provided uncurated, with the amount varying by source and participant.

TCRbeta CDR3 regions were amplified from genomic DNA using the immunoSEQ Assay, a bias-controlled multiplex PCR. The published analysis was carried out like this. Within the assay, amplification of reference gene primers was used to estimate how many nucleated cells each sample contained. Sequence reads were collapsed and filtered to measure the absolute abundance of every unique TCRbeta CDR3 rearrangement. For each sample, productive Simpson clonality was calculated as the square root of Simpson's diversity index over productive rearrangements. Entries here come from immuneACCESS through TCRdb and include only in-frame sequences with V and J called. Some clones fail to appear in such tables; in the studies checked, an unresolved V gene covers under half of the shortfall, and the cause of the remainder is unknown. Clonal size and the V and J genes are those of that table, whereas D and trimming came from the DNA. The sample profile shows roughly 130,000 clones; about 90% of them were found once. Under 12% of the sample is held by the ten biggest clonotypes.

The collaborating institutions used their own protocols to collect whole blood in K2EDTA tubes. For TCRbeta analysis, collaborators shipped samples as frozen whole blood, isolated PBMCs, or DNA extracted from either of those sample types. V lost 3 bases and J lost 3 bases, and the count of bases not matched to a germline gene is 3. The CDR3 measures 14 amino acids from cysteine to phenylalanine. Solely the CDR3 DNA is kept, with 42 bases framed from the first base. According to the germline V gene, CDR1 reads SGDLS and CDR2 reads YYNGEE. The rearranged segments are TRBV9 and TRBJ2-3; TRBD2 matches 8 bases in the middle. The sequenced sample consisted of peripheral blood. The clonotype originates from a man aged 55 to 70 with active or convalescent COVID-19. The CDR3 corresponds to CASSASGRTDTQYF. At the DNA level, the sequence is TGTGCCAGCAGCGCCAGCGGGAGAACAGATACGCAGTATTTT.